Below are 14 T cell receptor beta chains sequenced from a single sample in a study of beta chain features in type 1 diabetes (dated by TCRdb to the late 2010s). Library generation was performed with the immunoSEQ multiplex PCR assay. All of the isolated RNA was reverse transcribed with the High Capacity cDNA Reverse Transcription Kit, so expressed TCRB transcripts were sequenced. The table comes from immuneACCESS by way of TCRdb, which keeps in-frame sequences with V and J called. Part of the clones is missing from these tables; in studies checked, under half for an unresolved V gene and the rest for unknown reasons. Counted in this sample were about 350,000 clones; 20% of them appeared once. The leading ten clones occupy approximately 0.046% of the sample. Sequencing was carried out using naive CD4+ T cells from blood. The meaning of the sample's cell subset or site label: true naive CD4+ T cells. All receptors come from a woman younger than 35 in good health.

The genes are TRBV7-3 and TRBJ1-2; 7 positions agree with TRBD1. Losses at the gene ends were 2 bases for V and 3 bases for J; bases not matched to a gene: 3. This CDR3 has 14 amino acids. Germline CDR1 SGHTA, CDR2 FQGTGA. Written as DNA, the CDR3 is TGTGCCAGCAGCTTATTCGGGACAGACTATGGCTACACCTTC. Translation: CASSLFGTDYGYTF.

This clone was recorded a few times. J is TRBJ1-1 and V is TRBV6-1, with D perhaps matching TRBD1 (6 bases). Germline values: CDR1 MNHNS, CDR2 SASEGT. This CDR3 is 12 amino acids long. The V gene lost 7 bases and the J gene lost 4 bases, with 10 bases spanning the gap. Here the CDR3 DNA reads TGTGCCAGCACCCTGACAGGCACTGAAGCTTTCTTT. As protein: CASTLTGTEAFF.

The genes are TRBV5-4 and TRBJ2-7; 7 nucleotides match TRBD1. The CDR3 runs to 13 residues. Germline values: CDR1 SGHNT, CDR2 YYREEE (reference sequence). Losses at the gene ends were 4 bases for V and 6 bases for J; bases not matched to a gene: 7. CDR3 protein: CASSLQGNVEQYF. CDR3 in DNA: TGTGCCAGCAGCCTACAGGGGAATGTCGAGCAGTACTTC. The whole variable domain, remainder taken from reference TRBV5-4 and TRBJ2-7, is ETGVTQSPTHLIKTRGQQVTLRCSSQSGHNTVSWYQQALGQGPQFIFQYYREEENGRGNFPPRFSGLQFPNYSSELNVNALELDDSALYLCASSLQGNVEQYFGPGTRLTVT.

This clone occurred a few times. J is TRBJ2-3 and V is TRBV11-1; the D gene is possibly TRBD2 (6 bases). The V end lost 5 bases, the J end lost 1 base, and 19 bases lay between the germline ends. The CDR3 covers 17 residues. Germline CDR1 SGHAT, CDR2 FQDESV (reference sequence). The CDR3 reads CASSGGAWLAGTDTQYF. The DNA for the CDR3 is TGTGCCAGCAGCGGAGGGGCGTGGCTGGCCGGCACAGATACGCAGTATTTT.

In this sample, this clone turned up a few times. The chain has TRBV4-2 and TRBJ2-7; 14 nucleotides line up with TRBD2. The ends lost 3 bases at V and 4 bases at J; junction bases unmatched: 2. CDR3 size: 15 residues. Germline lookup yields CDR1 LGHNA and CDR2 YNFKEQ. The CDR3 bases are TGTGCCAGCAGCCAGGGACTAGCGGGGGTGTACGAGCAGTACTTC. It translates to CASSQGLAGVYEQYF.

This clone has just a few counts. The rearrangement links TRBV6-6 to TRBJ1-2, with unresolved D. V shed 5 bases and J shed 3 bases, with 4 bases lying between them. The CDR3 extends over 11 amino acids. Per germline, CDR1 MNHNY and CDR2 SVGAGI (reference sequence). The CDR3 DNA reads as TGTGCCAGCAGTCCAGACTATGGCTACACCTTC. Translating gives CASSPDYGYTF.

This rearrangement joins TRBV9 to TRBJ2-1, with 8 bases aligning to TRBD2. The CDR3 is made up of 16 amino acids. The junction had 8 bases not matched to a gene; V was cut back by 4 bases and J by 2 bases. CDR1 SGDLS and CDR2 YYNGEE come from the germline V gene. As DNA, the CDR3 is TGTGCCAGCAGCCTCCTCGGGGGGGTCACCTACAATGAGCAGTTCTTC. Amino acids: CASSLLGGVTYNEQFF.

This sequence joins TRBV7-2 and TRBJ1-2; the D gene is possibly TRBD1 (6 bases). This CDR3 region has 14 residues. Looked up from germline, CDR1 is SGHTA and CDR2 is FQGNSA. The V and J ends lost 3 bases and 4 bases respectively, with 12 bases between them. The CDR3 DNA is TGTGCCAGCAGCTTTTGGGCAGGGGTCTATGGCTACACCTTC. It encodes CASSFWAGVYGYTF.

This clone has just one count. The chain has TRBV7-9 and TRBJ1-6, with 7 bases lining up with TRBD1. Trimming removed 7 bases from V and 5 bases from J; junction bases left unmatched: 8. The CDR3 covers 15 residues. The germline CDR1 and CDR2 sequences are SEHNR and FQNEAQ (reference sequence). CDR3 region: CASNPFDRDNSPLHF. CDR3 nucleotides: TGTGCCAGCAACCCTTTCGACAGGGATAATTCACCCCTCCACTTT.

This clone was seen a handful of times. The chain employs TRBV5-1 and TRBJ1-5; 9 positions agree with TRBD1. The CDR3 contains 16 residues. The V gene's germline CDR1 is SGHRS and CDR2 YFSETQ. Trimming cost V 3 bases and J 5 bases; bases outside gene matches: 9. CDR3 in DNA: TGCGCCAGCAGCTGGGGACAGGGTCGAAAGGATCAGCCCCAGCATTTT. Translation gives CASSWGQGRKDQPQHF.

This clone was seen only a few times. The CDR3 here is CASSLDSQPTYEQYF. The CDR3 DNA is TGTGCCAGCAGCTTGGACAGCCAACCGACCTACGAGCAGTACTTC. This chain uses TRBV5-4 with TRBJ2-7; no definite D call. The CDR3 runs to 15 residues. The germline CDR1 and CDR2 sequences are SGHNT and YYREEE (reference sequence). Trimming took 0 bases from V and 2 from J, leaving 12 bases between them.

The V and J genes are TRBV11-3 and TRBJ2-1, with TRBD2 matching over 12 bases. In germline, CDR1 is SGHNT, CDR2 YENEEA. The CDR3 spans 14 residues. With 1 base clipped from V and 12 bases from J, the junction kept 4 bases outside the gene matches. As DNA, the CDR3 is TGTGCCAGCAGCTTAGGACTAGCGGGAGTTGGGCAGTTCTTC. Its protein is CASSLGLAGVGQFF.

The chain has TRBV11-2 and TRBJ2-7, with 11 bases fitting TRBD2. Germline trimming cut 5 bases from V and 3 bases from J; bases unmatched to any gene: 3. Germline CDR1 reads SGHAT; CDR2 reads FQNNGV. The CDR3 is made up of 14 amino acids. The DNA of the CDR3 is TGTGCCAGCAGCGAAACTAGCGGGAGCTACGAGCAGTACTTC. Protein product: CASSETSGSYEQYF.

This chain uses TRBV5-4 with TRBJ2-5; TRBD2 aligns across 11 bases. CDR3 length: 17 amino acids. V gave up 3 bases and J gave up 5 bases; unmatched junction bases: 12. The germline gives CDR1 SGHNT, CDR2 YYREEE (reference sequence). CDR3 protein: CASSSRNSGRAPETQYF. The CDR3 nucleotides read TGTGCCAGCAGCTCACGCAATAGCGGGAGGGCCCCGGAGACCCAGTACTTC.